This T cell receptor (beta chain) came from a study of blood T cell repertoires in COVID-19. Whole-study context: Samples representing acute and convalescent COVID-19 were sourced from the United States, Italy and Spain. Sources were T cells, B-cell-depleted T cells, or PBMCs; the material itself was cDNA or gDNA.

Authors' data handling: Researchers report that nucleated cell counts were estimated from reference gene primer amplification. Produced via immunoSEQ multiplex PCR; TCRdb's table is partial and in-frame only. V, J and clone size were drawn from that table, and D and trimming were deduced from the DNA. The table includes 150,000 or so clones, 60% to 85% detected once. Germline V gene data show CDR1 as MDHEN and CDR2 as SYDVKM. CDR3 length equals 12 residues. V lost 7 bases to trimming and J lost 11 bases; unmatched junction nucleotides: 10. The receptor was isolated from a woman older than 75 with active or convalescent COVID-19. Sequencing used peripheral blood. This rearrangement joins TRBV28 to TRBJ1-1; the match to TRBD1 covers 7 bases. This CDR3 is CASNLDRVHAFF. The CDR3 coding sequence is TGTGCCAGCAACCTAGACAGGGTACACGCTTTCTTT.